The 32 T cell receptor beta chains below all came from one sample that was sequenced in a study of T cells in localized non-small cell lung cancer. Assay: immunoSEQ multiplex PCR; the TCRdb copy retains only in-frame clones and omits some. The repertoire has around 2,200 clones, less than 30% of them found once; the top ten carry roughly 24%. The input for sequencing was lung tumor tissue, taken before any cancer treatment. These receptors all come from a man aged 35-69 years with stage II lung adenocarcinoma.

This clone appeared a few times. The chain employs TRBV9 and TRBJ1-2; D is uncertain. Germline V gene sequence: CDR1 SGDLS, CDR2 YYNGEE. With 4 bases removed from V and 4 bases from J, the gap between germline ends came to 17 bases. This CDR3 spans 15 amino acids. The DNA for the CDR3 is TGTGCCAGCAGCCCGGACGCCGGGAGGACCTATGGCTACACCTTC. It is translated as CASSPDAGRTYGYTF.

This chain connects TRBV16 to TRBJ2-7, with 8 bases aligning to TRBD1. Trimming at V came to 4 bases and at J to 6 bases, leaving 5 bases not matched to a gene. Germline loops: CDR1 KGHSY, CDR2 FQNENV. The CDR3 contains 13 residues. The CDR3 region is CASSPDRGTEQYF. The CDR3 bases are TGTGCCAGCAGCCCCGACAGGGGTACCGAGCAGTACTTC. The whole variable domain, remainder taken from reference TRBV16 and TRBJ2-7, is GEEVAQTPKHLVRGEGQKAKLYCAPIKGHSYVFWYQQVLKNEFKFLISFQNENVFDETGMPKERFSAKCLPNSPCSLEIQATKLEDSAVYFCASSPDRGTEQYFGPGTRLTVT.

Within the sample, this clone is medium-sized. The chain employs TRBV6-8 and TRBJ2-3; D is uncertain. Germline lookup yields CDR1 MNHGY and CDR2 SAAAGT. This CDR3 is 14 amino acids long. With 5 bases removed from V and 0 bases from J, the gap between germline ends came to 9 bases. The DNA of the CDR3 is TGTGCCAGCAGTGAGCATGGTAGCACAGATACGCAGTATTTT. Its translation: CASSEHGSTDTQYF.

This clone is medium-sized. J is TRBJ2-5 and V is TRBV7-2, with D unclear. The ends were cut back, 5 bases at V and 4 bases at J, with 11 bases in the middle. Germline V gene data show CDR1 as SGHTA and CDR2 as FQGNSA. The CDR3 totals 13 residues. The CDR3: CASSPWSGETQYF. The CDR3 nucleotides are TGTGCCAGCAGCCCCTGGAGTGGAGAGACCCAGTACTTC.

This chain links TRBV14 with TRBJ2-5; D remains ambiguous. Per the germline V gene, CDR1 is SGHDN and CDR2 is FVKESK. Between the trimmed V and J ends, which lost 1 base and 3 bases, there was a span of 9 bases. The CDR3 is 14 amino acids. This CDR3 is CASSQVGSEETQYF. The CDR3 DNA is TGTGCCAGCAGCCAAGTCGGGTCGGAAGAGACCCAGTACTTC.

This clone was found a few times. As DNA, the CDR3 is TGCGCCAGCAGCCCATCGTATGGGAGGCCCCAAGAGACCCAGTACTTC. Amino acid sequence: CASSPSYGRPQETQYF. The chain recombines TRBV23-1 with TRBJ2-5; a weak D match, TRBD2 (6 bases). TRBV23-1 is flagged as an ORF with uncertain function. This CDR3 comprises 16 residues. V was cut by 6 bases and J by 1 base, with 18 bases left in between.

This clone was detected once. The rearrangement links TRBV19 to TRBJ2-2, with D uncertain. The CDR3 is 14 residues long. Germline values: CDR1 LNHDA, CDR2 SQIVND (reference sequence). With 6 bases removed from V and 6 bases from J, the gap between germline ends came to 14 bases. The CDR3 bases are TGTGCCAGTAGGCGAGGCCCGGGCGCCGGGGAGCTGTTTTTT. Its translation is CASRRGPGAGELFF.

The chain recombines TRBV14 with TRBJ2-1; D not certain. Trimming pared 0 bases from V and 1 base from J, leaving 13 bases between. The CDR3 contains 17 residues. Germline lookup yields CDR1 SGHDN and CDR2 FVKESK. The CDR3 DNA follows: TGTGCCAGCAGCCAAGATGGGAAAGGGCGATCCTACAATGAGCAGTTCTTC. Its translation is CASSQDGKGRSYNEQFF.

The V and J genes are TRBV6-8 and TRBJ1-2; D is perhaps TRBD1 (5 bases). This CDR3 contains 15 residues. The V end was cut by 2 bases, the J end by 6 bases, with 16 bases between. The V gene's germline CDR1 is MNHGY and CDR2 SAAAGT. The CDR3 here is CASSYLGTGENGYTF. The CDR3 DNA sequence: TGTGCCAGCAGTTACCTCGGGACCGGGGAGAATGGCTACACCTTC.

The chain joins TRBV6-8 to TRBJ2-2; D unclear. Trimming stripped 2 bases from V and 6 bases from J, with 7 bases between. The CDR3 totals 13 residues. The germline CDR1 and CDR2 sequences are MNHGY and SAAAGT. The CDR3 region has the DNA TGTGCCAGCAGTTACCAGAGCTCCGGGGAGCTGTTTTTT. This codes for CASSYQSSGELFF.

This clone has only a few counts. The rearrangement uses TRBV6-8 and TRBJ1-2; 8 nucleotides match TRBD1. This CDR3 is built from 14 residues. V was pared by 0 bases and J by 7 bases, with 4 bases of the junction left unmatched. Germline CDR1 MNHGY, CDR2 SAAAGT. CDR3 residues: CASSYSQGAGGYTF. CDR3 coding DNA: TGTGCCAGCAGTTACTCGCAGGGGGCGGGTGGCTACACCTTC.

The chain recombines TRBV15 with TRBJ1-6, with a weak D call TRBD1 (6 bases). Germline V gene data show CDR1 as LNHNV and CDR2 as YYDKDF (reference sequence). The CDR3 contains 16 residues. Trimming stripped 3 bases from V and 1 base from J, with 10 bases between. The CDR3 here is CATSSDRKSYNSPLHF. In DNA, the CDR3 is TGTGCCACCAGCAGCGACAGGAAATCCTATAATTCACCCCTCCACTTT. Using reference TRBV15 and TRBJ1-6 for the parts outside the CDR3, the full variable domain is DAMVIQNPRYQVTQFGKPVTLSCSQTLNHNVMYWYQQKSSQAPKLLFHYYDKDFNNEADTPDNFQSRRPNTSFCFLDIRSPGLGDTAMYLCATSSDRKSYNSPLHFGNGTRLTVT.

The rearrangement links TRBV18 to TRBJ1-1, with 8 bases that match TRBD1. Trimming cost V 3 bases and J 3 bases; bases outside gene matches: 3. Germline V gene data show CDR1 as KGHSH and CDR2 as LQKENI. The CDR3 consists of 14 residues. This CDR3 reads CASSPQGAYTEAFF. The CDR3 region has the DNA TGTGCCAGCTCACCCCAGGGGGCCTACACTGAAGCTTTCTTT.

This clone showed up just a few times. V usage is TRBV11-3 and J usage is TRBJ1-4; D possibly corresponds to TRBD1 (5 bases). CDR3 length: 14 amino acids. Germline assignment: CDR1 SGHNT and CDR2 YENEEA. The V gene lost 3 bases and the J gene lost 5 bases, with 10 bases spanning the gap. CDR3 protein: CASSLAGLNEKLFF. In nucleotides, the CDR3 is TGTGCCAGCAGCTTGGCAGGGTTGAATGAAAAACTGTTTTTT.

CDR3 coding DNA: TGTGCCTGGACTAGCGAAAGAGCAGATACGCAGTATTTT. Its protein is CAWTSERADTQYF. V and J are TRBV30 and TRBJ2-3; perhaps TRBD2 as D (6 bases). Germline V lookup: CDR1 GTSNPN, CDR2 SVGIG (reference sequence). Deletions cut 4 bases from V and 4 bases from J, with 12 bases between. The CDR3 contains 13 residues.

This clone is a singleton in its sample. The gene calls are TRBV14 and TRBJ2-6; D is unclear. The V gene lost 2 bases and the J gene lost 2 bases, with 13 bases spanning the gap. The CDR3 has 17 amino acids. CDR1 and CDR2 from the germline V gene are SGHDN and FVKESK. The CDR3 loop is CASSQREPPPGANVLTF. The CDR3 coding sequence is TGTGCCAGCAGCCAACGCGAACCCCCCCCTGGGGCCAACGTCCTGACTTTC.

This clone came up once. The V and J genes are TRBV25-1 and TRBJ2-2; D unclear. Looked up from germline, CDR1 is MGHDK and CDR2 is SYGVNS. V was trimmed by 1 base and J by 7 bases, leaving 4 bases between them. The CDR3 covers 12 residues. The CDR3 region is CASSEFFGELFF. The CDR3 coding sequence is TGTGCCAGCAGTGAATTTTTCGGGGAGCTGTTTTTT.

Judged by abundance, this clone is medium-sized. The CDR3 spells CASSHPSGEEYGYTF. The CDR3 nucleotides are TGTGCCAGCAGCCACCCGTCAGGGGAAGAATACGGCTACACCTTC. The chain joins TRBV11-3 to TRBJ1-2; D may be TRBD1 (6 bases). The V and J ends lost 5 bases and 8 bases respectively, with 21 bases between them. There are 15 residues in the CDR3. Per germline, CDR1 SGHNT and CDR2 YENEEA.

This clone was seen only a few times. J is TRBJ2-7 and V is TRBV19, with 12 bases lining up with TRBD2. The CDR3 runs to 13 residues. Germline CDR1 reads LNHDA; CDR2 reads SQIVND (reference sequence). V lost 6 bases and J lost 5; bases outside the gene matches: 2. CDR3 sequence reads: CASSGLAGNEQYF. The CDR3 DNA is TGTGCCAGTAGCGGACTAGCGGGAAACGAGCAGTACTTC.

The chain employs TRBV14 and TRBJ1-4; D call uncertain. This CDR3 has 16 residues. The germline CDR1 and CDR2 sequences are SGHDN and FVKESK. V dropped 3 bases and J dropped 7 bases, with 18 bases sitting between them. The CDR3 loop is CASSQGYGRSAEKLFF. In nucleotides, the CDR3 is TGTGCCAGCAGCCAGGGTTACGGGAGGTCGGCTGAAAAACTGTTTTTT.

The sample holds a few counts of this clone. The CDR3 sequence: CASRNGGSTEAFF. Here the CDR3 DNA reads TGTGCCAGCAGAAACGGGGGGAGCACTGAAGCTTTCTTT. The chain joins TRBV6-8 to TRBJ1-1; D possibly corresponds to TRBD1 (5 bases). CDR3 length equals 13 residues. CDR1 and CDR2 (germline): MNHGY, SAAAGT. With 6 bases removed from V and 4 bases from J, the gap between germline ends came to 12 bases.

The rearrangement links TRBV18 to TRBJ1-6; D is ambiguous. This CDR3 comprises 15 residues. The V and J ends lost 1 base and 5 bases respectively, with 9 bases between them. The germline gives CDR1 KGHSH, CDR2 LQKENI. The CDR3 region is CASSPLQGDNSPLHF. The CDR3 DNA is TGTGCCAGCTCACCACTTCAAGGAGATAATTCACCCCTCCACTTT. Together with reference TRBV18 and TRBJ1-6, the CDR3 gives the full variable domain: NAGVMQNPRHLVRRRGQEARLRCSPMKGHSHVYWYRQLPEEGLKFMVYLQKENIIDESGMPKERFSAEFPKEGPSILRIQQVVRGDSAAYFCASSPLQGDNSPLHFGNGTRLTVT.

By share, this clone ranks as medium-sized. This sequence joins TRBV11-3 and TRBJ2-7; TRBD2 aligns across 7 bases. Germline assignment: CDR1 SGHNT and CDR2 YENEEA. This CDR3 region has 14 residues. Trimming removed 4 bases from V and 1 base from J; junction bases left unmatched: 4. CDR3 nucleotides: TGTGCCAGCAGCTCTACTAGCGCGTCCTACGAGCAGTACTTC. Translation gives CASSSTSASYEQYF.

The chain has TRBV19 and TRBJ2-5, with 8 bases matching TRBD2. The CDR3 loop spans 13 amino acids. The V gene's germline CDR1 is LNHDA and CDR2 SQIVND (reference sequence). V lost 10 bases, J lost 4 bases, and 8 bases stayed unmatched. CDR3 bases: TGTGCCACGGGACTAGGAACTGGAGAGACCCAGTACTTC. This gives the protein CATGLGTGETQYF.

This clone appeared a few times. The chain is built from TRBV7-2 and TRBJ1-4, with a weak D call TRBD1 (6 bases). This CDR3 spans 13 amino acids. V lost 6 bases to trimming and J lost 5 bases, with 10 bases between them. Germline CDR1 is SGHTA and CDR2 is FQGNSA. CDR3 sequence reads: CASRKGGNEKLFF. CDR3 nucleotides: TGTGCCAGCAGGAAGGGGGGGAATGAAAAACTGTTTTTT.

The genes are TRBV18 and TRBJ2-3, with 9 bases aligning to TRBD1. Germline CDR1 is KGHSH and CDR2 is LQKENI. This CDR3 comprises 15 residues. V lost 5 bases, J lost 4 bases, and 7 bases stayed unmatched. The chain's CDR3 is CASSSTGGSADTQYF. The CDR3 nucleotides read TGTGCCAGCTCATCAACAGGGGGCAGCGCAGATACGCAGTATTTT.

The chain has TRBV7-4 and TRBJ1-1, with D possibly matching TRBD1 (5 bases). Germline CDR1 SGHVT, CDR2 SQSDAQ. Between the trimmed V and J ends, which lost 1 base and 5 bases, there was a span of 8 bases. The CDR3 spans 13 residues. The DNA for the CDR3 is TGTGCCAGCAGCTTAGAGGGGTCGACTGAAGCTTTCTTT. This translates into CASSLEGSTEAFF.

This chain links TRBV19 with TRBJ1-2; possibly TRBD1 for D (5 bases). In germline, CDR1 is LNHDA, CDR2 SQIVND (reference sequence). The CDR3 is 13 amino acids. The ends were cut back, 6 bases at V and 11 bases at J, with 19 bases in the middle. The CDR3 DNA follows: TGTGCCAGTAGGCACCGGGACGGCAGCCTTTACACCTTC. This encodes CASRHRDGSLYTF.

This clone has more than one count but fewer than ten. The chain has TRBV18 and TRBJ1-1; 9 bases fit TRBD1. Per the germline V gene, CDR1 is KGHSH and CDR2 is LQKENI. The CDR3 is 16 amino acids. V was pared by 4 bases and J by 5 bases, with 11 bases of the junction left unmatched. The CDR3 here is CASSRSIGTGSTEAFF. As DNA, the CDR3 is TGTGCCAGCTCACGCTCGATAGGGACAGGGTCTACTGAAGCTTTCTTT.

This clone was observed a few times. The V call is TRBV9, the J call TRBJ2-5, with a weak D call TRBD2 (6 bases). Germline CDR1 is SGDLS and CDR2 is YYNGEE. The CDR3 consists of 16 residues. Trimming shortened V by 3 bases and J by 4 bases, and 19 bases separated the two germline ends. For the CDR3, the DNA is TGTGCCAGCAGCGCAAATCTCGGGGGATCCACAGAGACCCAGTACTTC. Protein sequence: CASSANLGGSTETQYF.

This clone was observed a handful of times. The sample holds other DNA sequences that translate to the same CDR3. The chain uses TRBV11-3 and TRBJ2-1, with 10 bases aligning to TRBD2. This CDR3 region has 15 residues. V trimming: 5 bases; J trimming: 4 bases; junction bases outside the gene matches: 5. Per the germline V gene, CDR1 is SGHNT and CDR2 is YENEEA. The CDR3 DNA reads TGTGCCAGCAGCCTCGGACTAGCGGAATACAATGAGCAGTTCTTC. Translation gives CASSLGLAEYNEQFF.

The sample holds a few counts of this clone. The gene calls are TRBV9 and TRBJ1-2; D is possibly TRBD1 (5 bases). CDR1 SGDLS and CDR2 YYNGEE come from the germline V gene. CDR3 length: 12 amino acids. V was trimmed by 5 bases and J by 8 bases, leaving 13 bases between them. The CDR3 DNA sequence: TGTGCCAGCAGTGCCTGGGGGGAGGGCTACACCTTC. It specifies CASSAWGEGYTF.